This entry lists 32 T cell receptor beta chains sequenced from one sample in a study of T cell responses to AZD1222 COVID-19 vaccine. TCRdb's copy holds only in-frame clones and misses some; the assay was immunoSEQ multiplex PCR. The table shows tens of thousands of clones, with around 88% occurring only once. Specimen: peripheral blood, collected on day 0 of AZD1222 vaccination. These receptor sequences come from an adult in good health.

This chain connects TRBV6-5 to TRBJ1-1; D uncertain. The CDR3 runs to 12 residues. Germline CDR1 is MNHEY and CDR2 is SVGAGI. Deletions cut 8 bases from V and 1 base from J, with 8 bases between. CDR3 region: CASWLGNTEAFF. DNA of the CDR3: TGTGCCAGCTGGCTTGGGAACACTGAAGCTTTCTTT.

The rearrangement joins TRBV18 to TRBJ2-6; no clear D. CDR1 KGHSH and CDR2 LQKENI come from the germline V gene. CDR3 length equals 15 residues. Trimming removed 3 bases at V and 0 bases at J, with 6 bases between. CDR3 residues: CASSPGISGANVLTF. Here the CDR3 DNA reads TGTGCCAGCTCACCGGGGATCTCTGGGGCCAACGTCCTGACTTTC.

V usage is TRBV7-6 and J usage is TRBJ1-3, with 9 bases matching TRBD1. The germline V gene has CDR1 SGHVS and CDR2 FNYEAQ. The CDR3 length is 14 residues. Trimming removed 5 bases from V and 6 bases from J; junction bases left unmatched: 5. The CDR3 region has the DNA TGTGCCAGCAGCCGAGAACAGGGGGCAAACACCATATATTTT. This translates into CASSREQGANTIYF.

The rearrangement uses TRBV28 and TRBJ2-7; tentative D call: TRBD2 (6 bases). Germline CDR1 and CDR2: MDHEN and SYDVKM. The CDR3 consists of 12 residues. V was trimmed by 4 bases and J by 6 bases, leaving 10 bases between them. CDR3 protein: CASSSRGGEQYF. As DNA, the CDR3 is TGTGCCAGCAGTTCGAGGGGAGGCGAGCAGTACTTC.

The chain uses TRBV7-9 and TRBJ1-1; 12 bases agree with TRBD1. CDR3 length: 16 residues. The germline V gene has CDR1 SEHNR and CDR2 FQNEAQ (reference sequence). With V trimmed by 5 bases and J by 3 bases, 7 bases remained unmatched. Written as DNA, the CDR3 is TGTGCCAGCAGCCTTCCGGGACAGGGGGCGGACACTGAAGCTTTCTTT. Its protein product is CASSLPGQGADTEAFF.

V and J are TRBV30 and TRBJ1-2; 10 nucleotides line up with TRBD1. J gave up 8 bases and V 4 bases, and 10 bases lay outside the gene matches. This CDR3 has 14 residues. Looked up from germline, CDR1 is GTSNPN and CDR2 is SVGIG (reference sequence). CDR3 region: CAWNRDRGRRGYTF. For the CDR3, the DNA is TGTGCCTGGAACCGGGACAGGGGACGAAGAGGCTACACCTTC. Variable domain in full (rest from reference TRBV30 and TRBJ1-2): SQTIHQWPATLVQPVGSPLSLECTVEGTSNPNLYWYRQAAGRGLQLLFYSVGIGQISSEVPQNLSASRPQDRQFILSSKKLLLSDSGFYLCAWNRDRGRRGYTFGSGTRLTVV.

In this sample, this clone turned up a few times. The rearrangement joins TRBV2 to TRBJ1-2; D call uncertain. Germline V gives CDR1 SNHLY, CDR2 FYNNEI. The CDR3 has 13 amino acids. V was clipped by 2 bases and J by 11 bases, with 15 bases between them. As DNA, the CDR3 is TGTGCCAGCAGTGAACGTGGGGATGGAGGGTACACCTTC. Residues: CASSERGDGGYTF.

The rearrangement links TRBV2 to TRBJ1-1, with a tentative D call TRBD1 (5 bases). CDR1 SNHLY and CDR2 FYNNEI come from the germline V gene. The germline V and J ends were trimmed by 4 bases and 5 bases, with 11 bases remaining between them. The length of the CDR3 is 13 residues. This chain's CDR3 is CASSVDGQTEAFF. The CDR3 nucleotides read TGTGCCAGCAGTGTAGACGGACAAACTGAAGCTTTCTTT.

This chain's CDR3 is CASSSDTGFGELFF. The CDR3 DNA sequence: TGCGCCAGCAGCTCAGATACAGGGTTCGGGGAGCTGTTTTTT. This chain joins TRBV5-1 and TRBJ2-2; perhaps TRBD1 as D (6 bases). Germline CDR1 reads SGHRS; CDR2 reads YFSETQ. CDR3 length: 14 amino acids. Trimming left V 3 bases short and J 7 bases short, with 13 bases between. The full variable domain, in which reference TRBV5-1 and TRBJ2-2 provide the parts outside the CDR3, is KAGVTQTPRYLIKTRGQQVTLSCSPISGHRSVSWYQQTPGQGLQFLFEYFSETQRNKGNFPGRFSGRQFSNSRSEMNVSTLELGDSALYLCASSSDTGFGELFFGEGSRLTVL.

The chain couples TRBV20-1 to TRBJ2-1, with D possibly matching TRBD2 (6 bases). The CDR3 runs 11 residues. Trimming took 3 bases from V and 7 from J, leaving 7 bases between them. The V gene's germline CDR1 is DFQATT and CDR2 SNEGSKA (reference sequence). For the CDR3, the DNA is TGCAGTGCTAGTCGGGGGAATGAGCAGTTCTTC. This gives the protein CSASRGNEQFF.

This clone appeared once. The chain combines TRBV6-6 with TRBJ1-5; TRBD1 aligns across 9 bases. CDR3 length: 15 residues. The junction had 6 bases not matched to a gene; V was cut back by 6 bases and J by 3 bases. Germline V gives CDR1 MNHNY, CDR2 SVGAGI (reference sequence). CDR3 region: CASSRTGGFNQPQHF. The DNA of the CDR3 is TGTGCCAGCAGCCGAACAGGGGGCTTCAATCAGCCCCAGCATTTT.

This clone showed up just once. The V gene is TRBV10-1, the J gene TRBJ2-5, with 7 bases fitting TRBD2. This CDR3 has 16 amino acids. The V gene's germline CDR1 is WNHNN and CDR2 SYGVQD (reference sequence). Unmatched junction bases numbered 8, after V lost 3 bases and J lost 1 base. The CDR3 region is CASSDLASGIQETQYF. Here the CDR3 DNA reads TGCGCCAGCAGTGACCTGGCTAGCGGAATCCAAGAGACCCAGTACTTC.

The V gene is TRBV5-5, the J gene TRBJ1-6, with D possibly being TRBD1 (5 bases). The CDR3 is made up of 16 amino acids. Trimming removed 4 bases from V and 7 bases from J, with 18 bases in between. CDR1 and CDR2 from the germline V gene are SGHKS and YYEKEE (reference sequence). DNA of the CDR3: TGTGCCAGCAGCCTTCTTGGGGGGGACGCAAATTCACCCCTCCACTTT. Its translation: CASSLLGGDANSPLHF.

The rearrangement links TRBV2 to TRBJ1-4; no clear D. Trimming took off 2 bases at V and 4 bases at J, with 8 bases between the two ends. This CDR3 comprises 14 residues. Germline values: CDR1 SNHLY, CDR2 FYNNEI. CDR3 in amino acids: CASSEFGDNEKLFF. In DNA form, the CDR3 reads TGTGCCAGCAGTGAATTCGGAGATAATGAAAAACTGTTTTTT.

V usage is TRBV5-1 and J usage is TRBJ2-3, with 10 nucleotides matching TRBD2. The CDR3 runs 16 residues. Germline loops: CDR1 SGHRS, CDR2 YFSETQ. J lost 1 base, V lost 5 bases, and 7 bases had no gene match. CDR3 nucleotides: TGCGCCAGCAGGGGGATTCTAGCGGGAGGCACAGATACGCAGTATTTT. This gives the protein CASRGILAGGTDTQYF.

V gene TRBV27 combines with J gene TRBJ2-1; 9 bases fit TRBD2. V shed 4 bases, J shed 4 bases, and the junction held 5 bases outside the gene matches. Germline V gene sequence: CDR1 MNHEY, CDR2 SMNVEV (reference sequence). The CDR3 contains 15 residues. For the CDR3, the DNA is TGTGCCAGCAGTTGGGGGCTAGCGGGATACAATGAGCAGTTCTTC. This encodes CASSWGLAGYNEQFF.

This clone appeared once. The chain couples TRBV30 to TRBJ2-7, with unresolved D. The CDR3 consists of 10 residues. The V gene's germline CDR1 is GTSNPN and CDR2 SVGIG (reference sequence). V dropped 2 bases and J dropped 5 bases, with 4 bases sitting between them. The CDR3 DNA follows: TGTGCCTGGAGTAGGAACGAGCAGTACTTC. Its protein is CAWSRNEQYF.

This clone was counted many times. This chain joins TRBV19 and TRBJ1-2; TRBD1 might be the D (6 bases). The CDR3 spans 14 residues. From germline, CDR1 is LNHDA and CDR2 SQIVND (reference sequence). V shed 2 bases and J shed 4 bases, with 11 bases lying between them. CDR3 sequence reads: CASSIRGASYGYTF. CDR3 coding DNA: TGTGCCAGTAGTATAAGGGGGGCCAGCTATGGCTACACCTTC.

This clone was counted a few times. This CDR3 is CASSRGTSTGNEQFF. The CDR3 nucleotides read TGTGCCAGCAGTCGCGGGACTTCCACTGGGAATGAGCAGTTCTTC. The V gene is TRBV14, the J gene TRBJ2-1; D is perhaps TRBD2 (6 bases). From germline, CDR1 is SGHDN and CDR2 FVKESK. The CDR3 contains 15 residues. V lost 6 bases, J lost 7 bases, and 19 bases lay in between.

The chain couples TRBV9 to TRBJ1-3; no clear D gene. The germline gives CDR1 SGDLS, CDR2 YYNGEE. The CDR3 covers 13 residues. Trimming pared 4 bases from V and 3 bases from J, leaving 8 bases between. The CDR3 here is CASSLDYGNTIYF. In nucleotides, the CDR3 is TGTGCCAGCAGCCTCGATTATGGAAACACCATATATTTT.

The CDR3 loop is CAISEPGSGLNEQFF. CDR3 nucleotide sequence: TGTGCCATCAGTGAGCCAGGGTCAGGCCTCAATGAGCAGTTCTTC. The rearrangement uses TRBV10-3 and TRBJ2-1; possibly TRBD1 for D (5 bases). Germline lookup yields CDR1 ENHRY and CDR2 SYGVKD. Trimming removed 2 bases at V and 6 bases at J, with 14 bases between. The CDR3 is made up of 15 amino acids.

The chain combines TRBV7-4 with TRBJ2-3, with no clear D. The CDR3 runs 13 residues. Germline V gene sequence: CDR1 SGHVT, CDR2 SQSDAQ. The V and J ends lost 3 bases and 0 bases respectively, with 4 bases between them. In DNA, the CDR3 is TGTGCCAGCAGCTTTTGGAGCACAGATACGCAGTATTTT. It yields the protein CASSFWSTDTQYF.

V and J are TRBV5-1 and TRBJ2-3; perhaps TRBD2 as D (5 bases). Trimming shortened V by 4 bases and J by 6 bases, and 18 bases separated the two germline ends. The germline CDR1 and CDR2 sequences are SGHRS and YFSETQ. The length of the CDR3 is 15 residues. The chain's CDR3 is CASSLLTFGVDTQYF. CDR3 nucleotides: TGCGCCAGCAGCCTCCTGACGTTCGGGGTGGATACGCAGTATTTT.

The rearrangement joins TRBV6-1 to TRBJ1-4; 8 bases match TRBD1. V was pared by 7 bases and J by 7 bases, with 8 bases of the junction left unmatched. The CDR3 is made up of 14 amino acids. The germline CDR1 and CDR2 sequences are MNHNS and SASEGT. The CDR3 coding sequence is TGTGCCAGCACTCCGGACAGGGATGCTGAAAAACTGTTTTTT. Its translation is CASTPDRDAEKLFF.

CDR3 DNA: TGTGCCAGCAGCCAAGATATTACACGCCTCGACGAGAAGTTCTTC. The encoded protein is CASSQDITRLDEKFF. This rearrangement joins TRBV3-1 (or the pseudogene TRBV3-2) to TRBJ2-1; D is unclear. The CDR3 spans 15 residues. Trimming left V 0 bases short and J 14 bases short, with 20 bases between. The germline V gene encodes CDR1 LGHDT and CDR2 YNNKEL (reference sequence).

In nucleotides, the CDR3 is TGTGCCAGCAACCTCAACAGGGGCCCCACGCTAGCGGGACAAGAGACCCAGTACTTC. Translating gives CASNLNRGPTLAGQETQYF. V gene TRBV13 combines with J gene TRBJ2-5; 9 bases are a match to TRBD2. The J segment lost 2 bases and the V segment lost 7 bases, leaving 20 bases of the junction unmatched. The CDR3 sequence is 19 residues long. The germline V gene has CDR1 PRHDT and CDR2 FYEKMQ (reference sequence).

The CDR3 DNA reads TGTGCCAGCAGCTTGAGTGAAGGCACTGAAGCTTTCTTT. Protein sequence: CASSLSEGTEAFF. J is TRBJ1-1 and V is TRBV11-3; D remains unclear. The CDR3 spans 13 residues. CDR1 and CDR2 from the germline V gene are SGHNT and YENEEA. With 3 bases removed from V and 4 bases from J, the gap between germline ends came to 9 bases.

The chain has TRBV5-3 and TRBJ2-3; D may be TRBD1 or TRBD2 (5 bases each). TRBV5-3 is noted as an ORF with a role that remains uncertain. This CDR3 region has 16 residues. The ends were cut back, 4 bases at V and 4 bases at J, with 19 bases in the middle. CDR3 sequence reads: CARSIRDAGVSDTQYF. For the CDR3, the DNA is TGTGCCAGAAGCATTCGGGACGCTGGGGTCTCAGATACGCAGTATTTT.

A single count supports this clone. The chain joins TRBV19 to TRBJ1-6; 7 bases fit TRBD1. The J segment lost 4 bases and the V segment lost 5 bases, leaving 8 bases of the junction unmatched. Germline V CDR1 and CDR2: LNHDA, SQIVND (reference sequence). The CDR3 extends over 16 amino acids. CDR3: CASSFDRDLYNSPLHF. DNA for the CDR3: TGTGCCAGTAGTTTCGACAGGGACCTATATAATTCACCCCTCCACTTT.

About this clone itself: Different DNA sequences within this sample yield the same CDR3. CDR3 coding DNA: TGTGCCAGCAGTGAAGAGAGCAATCAGCCCCAGCATTTT. Translated, it gives CASSEESNQPQHF. The chain combines TRBV2 with TRBJ1-5, with D unclear. V dropped 1 base and J dropped 1 base, with 2 bases sitting between them. The length of the CDR3 is 13 residues. Germline V lookup: CDR1 SNHLY, CDR2 FYNNEI.

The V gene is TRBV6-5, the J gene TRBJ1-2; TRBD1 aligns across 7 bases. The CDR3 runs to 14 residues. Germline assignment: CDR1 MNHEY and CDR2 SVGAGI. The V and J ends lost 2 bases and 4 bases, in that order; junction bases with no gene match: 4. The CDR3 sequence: CASSYDRESYGYTF. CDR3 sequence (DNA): TGTGCCAGCAGTTACGACAGGGAATCCTATGGCTACACCTTC.

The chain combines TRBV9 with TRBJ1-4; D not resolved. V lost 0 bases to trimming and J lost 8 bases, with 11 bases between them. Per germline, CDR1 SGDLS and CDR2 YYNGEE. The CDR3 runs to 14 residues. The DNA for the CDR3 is TGTGCCAGCAGCGTAGGCCCAGGCGACGAAAAACTGTTTTTT. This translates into CASSVGPGDEKLFF.